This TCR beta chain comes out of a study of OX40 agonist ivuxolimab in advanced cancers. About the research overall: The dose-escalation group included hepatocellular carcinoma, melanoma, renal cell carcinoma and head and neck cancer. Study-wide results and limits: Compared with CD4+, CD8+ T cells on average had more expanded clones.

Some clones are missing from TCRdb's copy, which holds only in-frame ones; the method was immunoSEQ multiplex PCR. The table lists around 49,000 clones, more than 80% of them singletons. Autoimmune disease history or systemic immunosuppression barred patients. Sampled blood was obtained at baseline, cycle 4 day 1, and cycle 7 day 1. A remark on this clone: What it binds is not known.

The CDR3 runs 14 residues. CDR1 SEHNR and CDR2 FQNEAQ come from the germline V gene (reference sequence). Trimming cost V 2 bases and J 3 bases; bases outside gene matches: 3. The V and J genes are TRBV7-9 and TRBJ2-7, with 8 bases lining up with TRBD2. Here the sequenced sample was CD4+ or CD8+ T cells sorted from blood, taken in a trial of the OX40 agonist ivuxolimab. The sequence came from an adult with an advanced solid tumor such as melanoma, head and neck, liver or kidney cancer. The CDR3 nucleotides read TGTGCCAGCAGCTTACGGGAGGGGAGCTACGAGCAGTACTTC. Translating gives CASSLREGSYEQYF.